This entry describes one TCR beta chain. This clonotype was observed a few times. Its antigen specificity is not known. Nothing much larger sits one base from this clone, and base qualities are not available. V is clipped by 5 bases and J by 7 bases, and the sequence between their germline boundaries is 14 bases long. The CDR3 covers 14 residues, taking in both the cysteine and the phenylalanine. This entry keeps only the CDR3 DNA: 42 bases, framed from base 1. CDR1 and CDR2 are read off the germline V gene (reference sequence) as SEHNR and FQNEAQ. The record originates from a study of blood T cells in healthy people across ages (dated by TCRdb to about 2015). Regarding the research as a whole: In model experiments, template switching captured roughly one uniquely barcoded TCR beta cDNA molecule for every two T cells. The study measured age-related changes in TCR beta repertoire diversity using deep sequencing normalized with unique cDNA molecular identifiers. To avoid experimental bias, donors of different ages were randomly spread across the sequencing lanes. Four age groups were formed from the donors: young (average about 15 years), middle-aged (approximately 41), aged (under 70) and long-lived (around 82). Two additional independent replicas of 1 million unique cDNA reads from the same blood draw were analyzed for two donors (one aged 18 to 29 and one aged 80 or older). What the research found in general, with its limitations: Estimates of total diversity from one million sequenced T cells were regarded as lower bounds and underestimates. Donor CMV infection status was unknown, potentially confounding age-related changes in expanded clonotypes. As age increased, observed TCR beta diversity per million T cells dropped in a roughly linear way, and a significant reduction was already evident by age 40. A strong correlation was found between observed TCR beta diversity and the percentage of naive T cells measured by flow cytometry. Bulk unsorted PBMC profiling prevented conclusive comparison of naive and antigen-experienced compartments. Compared with the aged group, the long-lived group had more naive CD4+ T cells, fewer expanded clones and increased TCR diversity, a pattern suggesting age selection.

Systemically healthy Caucasian individuals from Russia, some 36 in total and aged roughly 6 to 90 years, were included as donors. Each donor gave about 10 milliliters of peripheral blood, drawn into EDTA-treated Vacutainer tubes. Ficoll-Paque density-gradient centrifugation was used to isolate PBMCs, with at least 7 million obtained per sample. Total RNA was extracted from PBMCs with Trizol reagent, with at least 6 micrograms obtained per sample. For every donor, flow cytometry on a PBMC aliquot measured the percentage of naive CD45RAhigh/CD27high T cells. The library relied on 5' RACE. Sequencing was carried out with an Illumina HiSeq 2500. A second PCR of 7 to 11 cycles was run with a J-beta primer mix and a sample-barcoded 5' primer. A unique molecular identifier was introduced onto each TCR beta cDNA molecule by a template-switch 5' adaptor carrying 12 random nucleotides. Each sample yielded at least 2.5 million CDR3-containing paired-end reads. All of the RNA was converted into first-strand cDNA using the Mint cDNA synthesis kit, with a TRBC-specific oligonucleotide serving as the primer. Following uracil-DNA glycosylase treatment, all cDNA underwent a first 18-cycle PCR with the universal primers M1SS and BC2_uni_R. The original pipeline was this. For normalization, 1 million high-quality reads were randomly selected from each sample, with every read carrying a distinct molecular identifier. Instead of being binned into consensus sequences, reads that shared molecular identifiers were thrown out. MiTCR, with a Q25 quality threshold and the strictest error-elimination algorithm, was used for CDR3 identification, clonotype clustering and error correction. A nonparametric unseen species model with Euler transformation was used to estimate a lower bound on total TCR beta diversity. TCRdb took the public reads, trimmed them with fastp at Q25, ran MiXCR for clone calling and kept in-frame beta chains. CDR3 protein duplicates are merged, each entry listing the most common genes and DNA. These V and J calls rely on TCRdb rather than the paper's analysis. Present in this sample are 1.5 million to 2 million distinct CDR3 sequences, about 50% of which were seen just once. The leading ten clones occupy approximately 2% of the sample.

The sequenced material came from blood. This clonotype was sampled from a woman aged 40-49 years in good health. The sequence joins TRBV7-9 to TRBJ1-4; TRBD1 is possibly the D segment (5 matching bases). Read as DNA, the sequence is TGTGCCAGCAGCGTCGGGCAGGGACTTGAAAAACTGTTTTTT. It is translated as CASSVGQGLEKLFF.